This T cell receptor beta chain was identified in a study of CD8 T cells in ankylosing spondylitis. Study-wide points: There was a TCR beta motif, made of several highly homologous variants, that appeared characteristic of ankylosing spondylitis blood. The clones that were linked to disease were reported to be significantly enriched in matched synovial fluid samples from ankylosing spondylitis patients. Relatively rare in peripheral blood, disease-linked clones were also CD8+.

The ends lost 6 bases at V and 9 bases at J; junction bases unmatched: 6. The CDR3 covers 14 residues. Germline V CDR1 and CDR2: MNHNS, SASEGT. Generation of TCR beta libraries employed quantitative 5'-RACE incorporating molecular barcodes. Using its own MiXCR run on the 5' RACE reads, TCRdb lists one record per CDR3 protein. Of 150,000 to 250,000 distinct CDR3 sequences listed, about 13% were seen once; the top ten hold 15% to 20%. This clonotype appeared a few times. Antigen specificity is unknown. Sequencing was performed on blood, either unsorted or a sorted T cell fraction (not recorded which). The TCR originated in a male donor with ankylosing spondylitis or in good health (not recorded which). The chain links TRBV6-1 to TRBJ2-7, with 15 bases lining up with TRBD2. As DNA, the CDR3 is TGTGCCAGCAGCCTCGGACTAGCGGGGGGGGGGCAGTACTTC. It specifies CASSLGLAGGGQYF.